One sample yielded the 8 T cell receptor beta chains listed below, sequenced in a study of T cell repertoires in cytomegalovirus infection. TCRdb re-called the reads through MiXCR, storing one row per CDR3 protein. Altogether 100,000 or so distinct CDR3 sequences are present, 15% to 20% being singletons, with the ten largest covering about 7.3%. Sequencing was done on a sample of PBMCs. These receptor sequences come from a human donor in good health (CMV status not recorded). Some clones in this sample may be carry-over from other donors' samples.

This rearrangement joins TRBV6-5 to TRBJ2-5, with D maybe TRBD2 (5 bases). CDR1 and CDR2 from the germline V gene are MNHEY and SVGAGI. V was trimmed by 10 bases and J by 1 base, leaving 19 bases between them. The CDR3 is 15 residues long. CDR3 DNA: TGTGCCAACCTCCTTACCGGCGCGGGCCAAGAGACCCAGTACTTC. Protein: CANLLTGAGQETQYF.

This clonotype was seen repeatedly, ten times or more. The chain links TRBV7-3 to TRBJ2-1, with 8 bases identical to TRBD1. Germline V lookup: CDR1 SGHTA, CDR2 FQGTGA. This CDR3 is 15 amino acids long. Trimming cost V 6 bases and J 6 bases; bases outside gene matches: 10. This CDR3 reads CASSPDRGAANEQFF. In nucleotides, the CDR3 is TGTGCCAGCAGTCCTGACAGGGGTGCCGCCAATGAGCAGTTCTTC.

This clonotype was seen only a few times. The rearrangement joins TRBV29-1 to TRBJ2-5; 7 positions agree with TRBD1. The CDR3 consists of 15 residues. Germline CDR1 SQVTM, CDR2 ANQGSEA. Trimming cost V 6 bases and J 2 bases; bases outside gene matches: 12. The chain's CDR3 is CSVRLRGLGQETQYF. The CDR3, as DNA: TGCAGCGTGCGGCTAAGGGGGCTTGGGCAAGAGACCCAGTACTTC.

This clonotype has only a few counts. V gene TRBV28 combines with J gene TRBJ1-4, with D unresolved. CDR1 MDHEN and CDR2 SYDVKM come from the germline V gene. The ends were cut back, 7 bases at V and 0 bases at J, with 6 bases in the middle. The CDR3 loop spans 13 amino acids. CDR3 sequence (DNA): TGTGCCAGCAACGAGGCAACTAATGAAAAACTGTTTTTT. It encodes CASNEATNEKLFF.

This clonotype was seen only a few times. The chain is built from TRBV5-4 and TRBJ2-5; 7 bases agree with TRBD1. Germline CDR1 reads SGHNT; CDR2 reads YYREEE (reference sequence). This CDR3 has 14 amino acids. V was clipped by 0 bases and J by 4 bases; unmatched bases: 3. CDR3 amino acids: CASSLAGTVETQYF. In DNA form, the CDR3 reads TGTGCCAGCAGCTTGGCCGGGACAGTAGAGACCCAGTACTTC.

This rearrangement joins TRBV5-6 to TRBJ1-1, with unresolved D. The ends were cut back, 0 bases at V and 12 bases at J, with 15 bases in the middle. This CDR3 comprises 13 residues. Germline assignment: CDR1 SGHDT and CDR2 YYEEEE. The chain's CDR3 is CASSLGSAVQSFF. CDR3 nucleotide sequence: TGTGCCAGCAGCTTGGGATCGGCCGTGCAATCTTTCTTT.

This clonotype was seen only a few times. The chain links TRBV5-1 to TRBJ2-7, with a tentative D call TRBD1 (6 bases). The CDR3 length is 12 residues. In germline, CDR1 is SGHRS, CDR2 YFSETQ. With 5 bases removed from V and 4 bases from J, the gap between germline ends came to 10 bases. The CDR3 DNA reads as TGCGCCAGCAGGCAAACAGGGTACGAGCAGTACTTC. The encoded protein is CASRQTGYEQYF.

V gene TRBV7-6 combines with J gene TRBJ2-7, with TRBD1 as a possible D gene (5 bases). The CDR3 spans 14 residues. Trimming left V 4 bases short and J 2 bases short, with 12 bases between. In germline, CDR1 is SGHVS, CDR2 FNYEAQ. Here the CDR3 reads CASSSSTETYEQYF. CDR3 nucleotide sequence: TGTGCCAGCAGCTCCTCGACAGAAACCTACGAGCAGTACTTC.